The 10 T cell receptor beta chains presented below share a single source sample, sequenced in a study of blood T cell repertoires in COVID-19. Using immunoSEQ multiplex PCR, the repertoire was profiled, and TCRdb retains in-frame clones only, with some absent. Of roughly 100,000 clones listed, around four fifths are singletons. Sequencing was done on a sample of peripheral blood. The receptors come from a human donor in a cohort sampled during active COVID-19.

The chain couples TRBV21-1 to TRBJ2-7; no DNA check was done on the table's D call, TRBD1. TRBV21-1 represents a pseudogene. This CDR3 comprises 14 residues. CDR3 nucleotides: TGTGCCAGCAGCAAAGAAGACAGGGCCTACGAGCAGTACTTC. Protein product: CASSKEDRAYEQYF.

J is TRBJ1-2 and V is TRBV7-8; TRBD1 agrees at 8 bases. Germline V lookup: CDR1 SGHVS, CDR2 FQNEAQ. The CDR3 contains 17 residues. The V segment lost 5 bases and the J segment 4 bases; nucleotides outside the gene matches: 15. This chain's CDR3 is CASSARPRGQGTYGYTF. The CDR3, as DNA: TGTGCCAGCAGCGCACGCCCCAGAGGACAGGGCACCTATGGCTACACCTTC.

This sequence joins TRBV5-1 and TRBJ1-1; D unresolved. Germline CDR1 SGHRS, CDR2 YFSETQ. The CDR3 consists of 14 residues. Trimming removed 2 bases from V and 3 bases from J, with 11 bases in between. The CDR3 region is CASSFIMGDTEAFF. The CDR3 DNA sequence: TGCGCCAGCAGCTTCATTATGGGCGACACTGAAGCTTTCTTT.

V usage is TRBV2 and J usage is TRBJ1-2; a weak D match, TRBD1 (6 bases). CDR1 and CDR2 from the germline V gene are SNHLY and FYNNEI. This CDR3 spans 14 amino acids. The V end lost 5 bases, the J end lost 8 bases, and 18 bases lay between the germline ends. This CDR3 is CASSLDRRNSGYTF. The CDR3 DNA is TGTGCCAGCAGTCTAGACAGGCGGAATTCCGGCTACACCTTC.

By share of the sample, this clone is medium-sized. The chain carries TRBV4-1 and TRBJ2-1, with a possible D match to TRBD1 (6 bases). Trimming pared 4 bases from V and 1 base from J, leaving 14 bases between. Germline V gene data show CDR1 as MGHRA and CDR2 as YSYEKL. The CDR3 has 16 amino acids. For the CDR3, the DNA is TGCGCCAGCAGCCCCAAACAGGGAACGTCCTACAATGAGCAGTTCTTC. It encodes CASSPKQGTSYNEQFF.

The chain couples TRBV9 to TRBJ1-2, with 7 positions matching TRBD1. V trimming: 4 bases; J trimming: 4 bases; junction bases outside the gene matches: 7. Germline V gene lookup returns CDR1 SGDLS and CDR2 YYNGEE. The CDR3 spans 14 residues. The CDR3 region is CASSPDRESYGYTF. In DNA, the CDR3 is TGTGCCAGCAGCCCTGACAGGGAAAGCTATGGCTACACCTTC.

This clone was observed a handful of times. The genes are TRBV2 and TRBJ2-3; 8 bases map to TRBD1. Trimming at V came to 6 bases and at J to 4 bases, leaving 6 bases not matched to a gene. The CDR3 sequence is 14 residues long. Germline V gene lookup returns CDR1 SNHLY and CDR2 FYNNEI. The CDR3 DNA follows: TGTGCCAGCAGCCCCGGACAGGGCCCAGATACGCAGTATTTT. Its translation: CASSPGQGPDTQYF.

This clone was picked up a small number of times. The chain recombines TRBV4-1 with TRBJ1-2; 9 bases match TRBD1. Germline assignment: CDR1 MGHRA and CDR2 YSYEKL. V was clipped by 4 bases and J by 4 bases; unmatched bases: 7. The CDR3 is 15 residues long. The CDR3 bases are TGCGCCAGCAGCCCAACCTCGACAGGGGGCTATGGCTACACCTTC. Translation gives CASSPTSTGGYGYTF.

A word on this clone: No DNA is shown, since the ends of the CDR3 on it are uncertain; the CDR3 is the one TCRdb lists. The chain has TRBV24-1 and TRBJ1-1. Per the germline V gene, CDR1 is KGHDR and CDR2 is SFDVKD. The CDR3 has 17 residues if both end residues are counted. CDR3 protein: CATSDVRFGGTRTEAFF.

The gene calls are TRBV5-1 and TRBJ2-5; D is ambiguous. The CDR3 contains 13 residues. Looked up from germline, CDR1 is SGHRS and CDR2 is YFSETQ. Trimming removed 4 bases at V and 4 bases at J, with 11 bases between. CDR3 nucleotides: TGCGCCAGCAGCCCGGTTGAATCAGAGACCCAGTACTTC. This sequence encodes CASSPVESETQYF.